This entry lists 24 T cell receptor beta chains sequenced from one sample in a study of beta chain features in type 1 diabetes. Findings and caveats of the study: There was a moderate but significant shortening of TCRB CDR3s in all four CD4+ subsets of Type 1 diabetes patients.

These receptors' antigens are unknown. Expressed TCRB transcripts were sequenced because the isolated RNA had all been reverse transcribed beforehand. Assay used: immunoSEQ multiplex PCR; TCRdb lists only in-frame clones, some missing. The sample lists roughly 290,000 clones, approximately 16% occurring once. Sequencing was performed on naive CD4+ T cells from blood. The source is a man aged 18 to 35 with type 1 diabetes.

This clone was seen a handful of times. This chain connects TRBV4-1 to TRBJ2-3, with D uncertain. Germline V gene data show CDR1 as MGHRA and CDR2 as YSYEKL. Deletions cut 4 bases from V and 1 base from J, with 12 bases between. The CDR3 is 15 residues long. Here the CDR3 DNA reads TGCGCCAGCAGCCGACAAGATCCAGGCACAGATACGCAGTATTTT. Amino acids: CASSRQDPGTDTQYF.

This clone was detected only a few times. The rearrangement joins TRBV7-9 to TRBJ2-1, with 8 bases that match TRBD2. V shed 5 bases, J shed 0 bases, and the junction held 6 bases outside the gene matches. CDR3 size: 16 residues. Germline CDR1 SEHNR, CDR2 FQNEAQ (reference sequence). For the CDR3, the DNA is TGTGCCAGCAGCCCCATAGCGGGACCCTCCTACAATGAGCAGTTCTTC. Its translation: CASSPIAGPSYNEQFF.

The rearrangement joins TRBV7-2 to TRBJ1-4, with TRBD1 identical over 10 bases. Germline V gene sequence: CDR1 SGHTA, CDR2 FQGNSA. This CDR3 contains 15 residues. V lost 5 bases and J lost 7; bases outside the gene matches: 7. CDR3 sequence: CASSLLGTGAEKLFF. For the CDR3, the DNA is TGTGCCAGCAGCCTCCTGGGGACAGGGGCTGAAAAACTGTTTTTT.

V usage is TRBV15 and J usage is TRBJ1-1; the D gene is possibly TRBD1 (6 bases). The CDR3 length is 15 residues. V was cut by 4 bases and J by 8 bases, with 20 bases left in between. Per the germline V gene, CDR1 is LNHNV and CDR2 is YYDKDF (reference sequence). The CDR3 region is CATSIRRIQDSEAFF. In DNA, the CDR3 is TGTGCCACCAGCATACGAAGGATACAGGACAGCGAAGCTTTCTTT. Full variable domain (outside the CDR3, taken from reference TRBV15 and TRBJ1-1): DAMVIQNPRYQVTQFGKPVTLSCSQTLNHNVMYWYQQKSSQAPKLLFHYYDKDFNNEADTPDNFQSRRPNTSFCFLDIRSPGLGDTAMYLCATSIRRIQDSEAFFGQGTRLTVV.

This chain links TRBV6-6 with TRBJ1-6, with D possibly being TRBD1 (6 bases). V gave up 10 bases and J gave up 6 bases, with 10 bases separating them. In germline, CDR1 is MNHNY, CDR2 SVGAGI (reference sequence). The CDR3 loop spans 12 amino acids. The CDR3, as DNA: TGTGCCACCATACAGGGTAATTCACCCCTCCACTTT. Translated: CATIQGNSPLHF.

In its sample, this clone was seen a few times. The CDR3 DNA sequence: TGTGCCAGCTCAAGATCCGGACAGCTCTACGAGCAGTACTTC. This sequence encodes CASSRSGQLYEQYF. The chain carries TRBV18 and TRBJ2-7; D may be TRBD1 (6 bases). This CDR3 region has 14 residues. V was shortened by 5 bases and J by 3 bases, with 14 bases between the two germline ends. CDR1 is KGHSH, CDR2 LQKENI, per germline.

The CDR3 bases are TGTGCCAGCAGTCTTCCCGGGACTAGCGGGAAACGGAATGAGCAGTTCTTC. This gives the protein CASSLPGTSGKRNEQFF. The chain couples TRBV27 to TRBJ2-1; TRBD2 matches 13 bases. The CDR3 spans 17 residues. Germline trimming cut 5 bases from V and 7 bases from J; bases unmatched to any gene: 11. Germline CDR1 is MNHEY and CDR2 is SMNVEV (reference sequence).

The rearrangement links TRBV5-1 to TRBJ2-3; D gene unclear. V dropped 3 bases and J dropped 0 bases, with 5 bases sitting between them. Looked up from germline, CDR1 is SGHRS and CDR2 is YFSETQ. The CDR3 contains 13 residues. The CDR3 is CASSSSSTDTQYF. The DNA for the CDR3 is TGCGCCAGCAGCTCTTCTAGCACAGATACGCAGTATTTT. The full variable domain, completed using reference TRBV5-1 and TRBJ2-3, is KAGVTQTPRYLIKTRGQQVTLSCSPISGHRSVSWYQQTPGQGLQFLFEYFSETQRNKGNFPGRFSGRQFSNSRSEMNVSTLELGDSALYLCASSSSSTDTQYFGPGTRLTVL.

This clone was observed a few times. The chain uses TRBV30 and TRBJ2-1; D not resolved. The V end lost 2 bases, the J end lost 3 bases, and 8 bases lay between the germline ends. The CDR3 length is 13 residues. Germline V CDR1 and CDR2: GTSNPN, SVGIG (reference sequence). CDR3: CAWSSPIYNEQFF. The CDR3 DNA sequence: TGTGCCTGGAGTTCCCCCATCTACAATGAGCAGTTCTTC.

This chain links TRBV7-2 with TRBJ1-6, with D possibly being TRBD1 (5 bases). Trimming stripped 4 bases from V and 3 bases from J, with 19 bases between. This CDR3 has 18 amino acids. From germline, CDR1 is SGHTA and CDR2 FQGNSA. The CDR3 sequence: CASSSSSGGGYYNSPLHF. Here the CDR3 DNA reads TGTGCCAGCAGCTCTTCCTCCGGGGGAGGGTACTATAATTCACCCCTCCACTTT.

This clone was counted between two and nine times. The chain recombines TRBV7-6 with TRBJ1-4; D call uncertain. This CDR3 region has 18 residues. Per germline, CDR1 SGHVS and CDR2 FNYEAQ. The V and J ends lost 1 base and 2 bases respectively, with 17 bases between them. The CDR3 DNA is TGTGCCAGCAGCTTAGGCGCGGACTCCCGGTCCACTAATGAAAAACTGTTTTTT. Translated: CASSLGADSRSTNEKLFF. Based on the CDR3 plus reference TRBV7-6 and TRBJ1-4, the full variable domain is GAGVSQSPRYKVTKRGQDVALRCDPISGHVSLYWYRQALGQGPEFLTYFNYEAQQDKSGLPNDRFSAERPEGSISTLTIQRTEQRDSAMYRCASSLGADSRSTNEKLFFGSGTQLSVL.

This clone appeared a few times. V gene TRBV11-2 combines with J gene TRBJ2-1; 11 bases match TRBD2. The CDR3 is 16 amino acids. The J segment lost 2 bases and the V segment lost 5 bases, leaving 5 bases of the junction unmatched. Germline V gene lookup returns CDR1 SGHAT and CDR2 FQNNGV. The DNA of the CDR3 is TGTGCCAGCAGCCCACAGACTAGCGGGGCCTACAATGAGCAGTTCTTC. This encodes CASSPQTSGAYNEQFF.

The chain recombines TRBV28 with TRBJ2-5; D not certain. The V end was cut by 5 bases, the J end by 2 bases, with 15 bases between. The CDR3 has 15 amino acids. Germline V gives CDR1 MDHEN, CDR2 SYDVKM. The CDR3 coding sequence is TGTGCCAGCAGTCCCTCCTCTGGGCGACAAGAGACCCAGTACTTC. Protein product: CASSPSSGRQETQYF.

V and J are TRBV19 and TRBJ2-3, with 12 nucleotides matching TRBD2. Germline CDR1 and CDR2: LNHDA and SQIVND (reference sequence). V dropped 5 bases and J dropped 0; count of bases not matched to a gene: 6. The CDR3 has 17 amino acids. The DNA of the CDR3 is TGTGCCAGTAGTCTCCTAGCGGGGGGGCTTAGCACAGATACGCAGTATTTT. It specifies CASSLLAGGLSTDTQYF.

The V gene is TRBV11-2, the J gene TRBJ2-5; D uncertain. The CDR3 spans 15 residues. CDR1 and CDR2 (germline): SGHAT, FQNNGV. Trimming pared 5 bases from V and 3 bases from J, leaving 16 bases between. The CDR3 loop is CASSLVPGSKETQYF. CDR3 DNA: TGTGCCAGCAGCCTAGTACCAGGATCAAAAGAGACCCAGTACTTC.

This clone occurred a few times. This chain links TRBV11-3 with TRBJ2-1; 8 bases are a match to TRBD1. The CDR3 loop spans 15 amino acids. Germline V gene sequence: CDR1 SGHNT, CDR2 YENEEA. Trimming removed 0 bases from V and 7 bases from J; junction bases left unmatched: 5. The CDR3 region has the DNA TGTGCCAGCAGCTTAGATGGGCAGGGGGCAAATGAGCAGTTCTTC. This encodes CASSLDGQGANEQFF.

CDR3 sequence (DNA): TGTGCCAGCTCACCAGGAAGAGCGGCTAGCCGCGAGCAGTACTTC. This sequence encodes CASSPGRAASREQYF. The chain couples TRBV18 to TRBJ2-7, with D tentatively TRBD2 (5 bases). V lost 2 bases and J 6 bases, leaving 17 bases between the germline ends. The CDR3 length is 15 residues. Germline V CDR1 and CDR2: KGHSH, LQKENI.

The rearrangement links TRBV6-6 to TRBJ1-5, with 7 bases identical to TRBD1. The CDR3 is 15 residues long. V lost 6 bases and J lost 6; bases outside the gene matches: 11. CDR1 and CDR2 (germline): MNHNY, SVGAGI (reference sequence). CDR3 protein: CASRKPGGTGQPQHF. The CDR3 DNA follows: TGTGCCAGCAGAAAACCAGGGGGGACGGGTCAGCCCCAGCATTTT.

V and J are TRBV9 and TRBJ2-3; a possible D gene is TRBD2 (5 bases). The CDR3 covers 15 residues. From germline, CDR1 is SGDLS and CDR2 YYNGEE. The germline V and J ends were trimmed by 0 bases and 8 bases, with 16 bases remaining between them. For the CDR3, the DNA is TGTGCCAGCAGCGTAGAGGGCGGGTCACGGGGTACGCAGTATTTT. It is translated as CASSVEGGSRGTQYF. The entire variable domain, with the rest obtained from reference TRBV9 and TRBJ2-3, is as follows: DSGVTQTPKHLITATGQRVTLRCSPRSGDLSVYWYQQSLDQGLQFLIQYYNGEERAKGNILERFSAQQFPDLHSELNLSSLELGDSALYFCASSVEGGSRGTQYFGPGTRLTVL.

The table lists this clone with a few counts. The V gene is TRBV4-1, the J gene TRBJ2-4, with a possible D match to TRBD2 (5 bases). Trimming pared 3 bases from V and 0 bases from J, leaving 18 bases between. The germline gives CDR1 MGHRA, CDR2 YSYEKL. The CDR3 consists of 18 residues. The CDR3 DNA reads TGCGCCAGCAGCCAGATAGGTAGAGCGGTGCTAGCCAAAAACATTCAGTACTTC. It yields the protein CASSQIGRAVLAKNIQYF.

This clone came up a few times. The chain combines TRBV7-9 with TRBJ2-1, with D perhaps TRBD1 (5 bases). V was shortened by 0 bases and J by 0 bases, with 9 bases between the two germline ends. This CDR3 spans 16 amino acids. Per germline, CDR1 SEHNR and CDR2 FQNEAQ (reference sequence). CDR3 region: CASSLAGASSYNEQFF. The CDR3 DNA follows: TGTGCCAGCAGCTTAGCAGGGGCCTCCTCCTACAATGAGCAGTTCTTC.

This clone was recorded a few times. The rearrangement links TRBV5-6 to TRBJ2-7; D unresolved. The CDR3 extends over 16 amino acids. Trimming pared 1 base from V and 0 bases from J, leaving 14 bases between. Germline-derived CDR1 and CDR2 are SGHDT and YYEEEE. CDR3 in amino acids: CASSLYAPSVSYEQYF. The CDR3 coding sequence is TGTGCCAGCAGCTTGTACGCGCCCTCGGTCTCCTACGAGCAGTACTTC.

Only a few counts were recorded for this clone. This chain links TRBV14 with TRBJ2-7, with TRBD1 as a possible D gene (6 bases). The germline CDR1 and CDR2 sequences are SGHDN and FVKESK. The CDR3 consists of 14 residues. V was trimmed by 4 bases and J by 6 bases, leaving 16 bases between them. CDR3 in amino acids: CASSPRTVRAEQYF. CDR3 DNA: TGTGCCAGCAGCCCCCGGACAGTTCGAGCCGAGCAGTACTTC.

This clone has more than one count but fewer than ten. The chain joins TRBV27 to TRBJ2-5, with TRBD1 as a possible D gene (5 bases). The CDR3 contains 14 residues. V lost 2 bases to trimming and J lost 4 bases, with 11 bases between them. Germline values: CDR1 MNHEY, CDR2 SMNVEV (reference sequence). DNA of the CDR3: TGTGCCAGCAGTTTAACCCAGGGTGGAGAGACCCAGTACTTC. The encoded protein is CASSLTQGGETQYF.